Listed below are T cell receptor beta chains from one sample, sequenced in a study of PD-1 blockade in classical Hodgkin lymphoma. Sequencing was performed with immunoSEQ multiplex PCR; in TCRdb, only in-frame clones are kept and a portion is missing. The data hold just under 20,000 clones, with less than 90% observed a single time. The sequences come from CD8+ T cells from blood, collected before the fourth cycle of nivolumab. The receptor source for this set is a human donor with classical Hodgkin lymphoma. Each CDR3 is given with its conserved first and last residue. A D gene is named only where the DNA matches it firmly. The listing skips clone size in some rows; elsewhere it reads once, few, many or a size class.

>NA|TRBJ2-2|NA|TRBV27
TGTGCCAGCAGTGTCCCCAGGGGTAGTTCCGGGGAGCTGTTTTTT
CASSVPRGSSGELFF
>NA|TRBJ2-2|NA|TRBV29-1
TGCAGCGTCTTGGGTCGAGACACCGGGGAGCTGTTTTTT
CSVLGRDTGELFF
>NA|TRBJ2-7|TRBD1|TRBV6-5
TGTGCCAGCAGATCGGGACAGAGCTCCTACGAGCAGTACTTC
CASRSGQSSYEQYF
>NA|TRBJ2-3|TRBD2|TRBV4-1
TGCGCCAGCAGCCAAGAAAGTCGTAGCGGGAGCACAGATACGCAGTATTTT
CASSQESRSGSTDTQYF
>NA|TRBJ1-1|NA|TRBV19
TGTGCCAGTAGTATCGACTTTTCGGGGGTGAACACTGAAGCTTTCTTT
CASSIDFSGVNTEAFF
>NA|TRBJ1-4|NA|TRBV7-9
TGTGCCAGCAGAACAGGATGGGGGGCTGAAAAACTGTTTTTT
CASRTGWGAEKLFF
>NA|TRBJ2-7|NA|TRBV4-2
TGTGCCAGCAGCTCAAGTGTAGGCTACGAGCAGTACTTC
CASSSSVGYEQYF
>NA|TRBJ2-3|NA|TRBV27
TGTGCCAGCAGTTTCAGGCGGGCTAGCACAGATACGCAGTATTTT
CASSFRRASTDTQYF
>NA|TRBJ2-3|TRBD2|TRBV28
TGTGCCAGCAGTTTCTCACGACTAGCGGGAGTCGAGGTTACGCAGTATTTT
CASSFSRLAGVEVTQYF
>NA|TRBJ1-4|NA|TRBV7-2
TGTGCCAGCAGCAACCACAGGGTGAGGGAAAAACTGTTTTTT
CASSNHRVREKLFF
>NA|TRBJ2-1|NA|TRBV30
TGTGCCTGGAGCCGGACAGGACTAAGCTCCTACAATGAGCAGTTCTTC
CAWSRTGLSSYNEQFF
>NA|TRBJ2-7|NA|TRBV27
TGTGCCAGCAGTCCAAGGGGCCCGGACATGAGGGCCTACGAGCAGTACTTC
CASSPRGPDMRAYEQYF
>NA|TRBJ2-7|TRBD1|TRBV29-1
TGCAGCTTCACCCTGGGGACAGGGTCCTACGAGCAGTACTTC
CSFTLGTGSYEQYF
>NA|TRBJ1-5|NA|TRBV23-1
TGCGCCAGCAGTCAATCTCGATCGGTGGTGGGACAACCCTGGGGTAGCAATCAGCCCCAGCATTTT
CASSQSRSVVGQPWGSNQPQHF
>NA|TRBJ1-4|TRBD1|TRBV2
TGTGCCAGCAGTACGGACGGGACAGGGGGCGCGGAAAGTGAAAAACTGTTTTTT
CASSTDGTGGAESEKLFF
>few|TRBJ1-1|NA|TRBV30
TGTGCCTGGAGTGTAGAGGGAGGGGACACTGAAGCTTTCTTT
CAWSVEGGDTEAFF
>NA|TRBJ2-3|NA|TRBV28
TGTGCCAGCAGTTTTCTCGCGGGCACAGATACGCAGTATTTT
CASSFLAGTDTQYF
>NA|TRBJ2-7|NA|TRBV6-1
TGTGCCAGCAGTGAAAACAGCCTCTACGAGCAGTACTTC
CASSENSLYEQYF
>NA|TRBJ1-2|NA|TRBV28
TGTGCCAGCAGTTTCCCCGCGGGCTACACCTTC
CASSFPAGYTF
>NA|TRBJ1-1|NA|TRBV5-3
TGTGCCAGAAGCTTGGCCGACCGAGGCACTGAAGCTTTCTTT
CARSLADRGTEAFF
>few|TRBJ1-1|NA|TRBV2
TGTGCCAGCAGAGAAGCTTTCTTT
CASREAFF
>few|TRBJ1-2|NA|TRBV27
TGTGCCAGCAGTTTTGGTACAGGGAGTTTTGGCTACACCTTC
CASSFGTGSFGYTF
>once|TRBJ2-1|TRBD1|TRBV18
TGTGCCAGCTCACGGACCGGGACAGACTACAATGAGCAGTTCTTC
CASSRTGTDYNEQFF
>NA|TRBJ1-1|TRBD1|TRBV28
TGTGCCAGCAGTTTACGGGACGACAGGGGCGAAGCTTTCTTT
CASSLRDDRGEAFF